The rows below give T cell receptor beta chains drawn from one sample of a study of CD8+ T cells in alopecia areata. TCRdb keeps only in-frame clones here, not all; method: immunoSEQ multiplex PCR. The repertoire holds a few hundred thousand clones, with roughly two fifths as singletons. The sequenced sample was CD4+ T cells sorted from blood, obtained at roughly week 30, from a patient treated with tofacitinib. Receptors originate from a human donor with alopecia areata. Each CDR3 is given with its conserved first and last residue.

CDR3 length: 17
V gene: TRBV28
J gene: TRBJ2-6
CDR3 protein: CASSALPQGAGANVLTF

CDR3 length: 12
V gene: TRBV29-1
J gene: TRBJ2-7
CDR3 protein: CSARTVANEQYF

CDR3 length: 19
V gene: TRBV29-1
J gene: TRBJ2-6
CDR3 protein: CSVGTSGTGTLSGANVLTF

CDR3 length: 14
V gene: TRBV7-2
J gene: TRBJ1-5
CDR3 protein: CASSLMEGNQPQHF

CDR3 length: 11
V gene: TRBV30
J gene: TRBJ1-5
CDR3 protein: CAWSTMGAQHF

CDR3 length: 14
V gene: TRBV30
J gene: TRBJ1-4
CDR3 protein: CAADTAATNEKLFF

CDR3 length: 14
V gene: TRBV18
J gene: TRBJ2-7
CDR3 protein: CASSPGQGFHEQYF

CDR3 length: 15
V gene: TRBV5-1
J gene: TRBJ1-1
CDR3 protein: CASSRDRAPFTEAFF

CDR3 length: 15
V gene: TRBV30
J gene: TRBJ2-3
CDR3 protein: CAWSGWGEWTDTQYF

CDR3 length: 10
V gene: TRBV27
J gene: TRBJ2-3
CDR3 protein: CASTRDTQYF

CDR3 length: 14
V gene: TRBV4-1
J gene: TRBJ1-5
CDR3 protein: CASSQPGGGQPQHF

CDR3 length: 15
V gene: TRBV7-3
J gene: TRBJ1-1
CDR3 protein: CASSFGTGGRTEAFF

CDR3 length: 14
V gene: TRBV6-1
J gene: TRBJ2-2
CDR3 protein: CASGGDSNAGELFF

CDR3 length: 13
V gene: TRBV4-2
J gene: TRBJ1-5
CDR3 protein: CASSQDLNQPQHF

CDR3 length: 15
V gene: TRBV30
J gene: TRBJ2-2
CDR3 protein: CAWSVPGLATGELFF

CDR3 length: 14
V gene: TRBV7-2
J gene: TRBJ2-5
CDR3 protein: CASSPGTATETQYF

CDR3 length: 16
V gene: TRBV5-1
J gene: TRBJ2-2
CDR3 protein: CASSLVGSNDTGELFF

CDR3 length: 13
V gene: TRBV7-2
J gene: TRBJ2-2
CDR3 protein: CASSLGGLRELFF

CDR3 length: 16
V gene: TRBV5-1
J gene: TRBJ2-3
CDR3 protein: CASSLERGLSTDTQYF

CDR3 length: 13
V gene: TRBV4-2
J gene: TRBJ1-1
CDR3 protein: CASSQEWGGFGFF

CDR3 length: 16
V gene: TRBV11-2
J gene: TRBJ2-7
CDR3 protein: CASSSTGTSGAYEQYF

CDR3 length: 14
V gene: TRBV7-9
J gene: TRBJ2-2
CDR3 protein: CASSVEVNTGELFF

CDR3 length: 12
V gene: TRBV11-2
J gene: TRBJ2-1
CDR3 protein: CASSLEINEQFF

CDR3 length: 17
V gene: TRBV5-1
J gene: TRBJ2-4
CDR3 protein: CASSPGQGNLAKNIQYF

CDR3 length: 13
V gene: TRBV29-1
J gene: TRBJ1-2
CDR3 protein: CSVEGTANYGYTF

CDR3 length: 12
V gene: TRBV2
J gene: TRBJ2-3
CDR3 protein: CASREGADTQYF

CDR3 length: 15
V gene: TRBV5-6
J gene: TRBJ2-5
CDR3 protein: CASSLEWGGSETQYF

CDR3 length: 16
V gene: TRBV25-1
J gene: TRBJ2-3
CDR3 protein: CASRKTLAGGPDTQYF

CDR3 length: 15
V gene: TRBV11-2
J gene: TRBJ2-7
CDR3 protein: CASSLTAGEGYEQYF

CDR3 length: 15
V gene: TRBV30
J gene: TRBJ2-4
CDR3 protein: CAWRESRARGNIQYF

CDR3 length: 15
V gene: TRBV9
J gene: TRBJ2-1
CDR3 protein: CASSVAGGEFNEQFF

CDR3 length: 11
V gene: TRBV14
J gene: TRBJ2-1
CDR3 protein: CASSPGRILFF

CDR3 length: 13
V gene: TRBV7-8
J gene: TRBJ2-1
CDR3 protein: CASSFSEYNEQFF

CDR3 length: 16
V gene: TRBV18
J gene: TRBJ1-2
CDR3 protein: CASSSPGTEANYGYTF

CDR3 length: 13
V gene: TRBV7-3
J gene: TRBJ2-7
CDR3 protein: CASSSGQSGEQYF

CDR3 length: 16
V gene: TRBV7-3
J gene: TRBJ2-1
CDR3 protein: CASSDRPRGSYNEQFF

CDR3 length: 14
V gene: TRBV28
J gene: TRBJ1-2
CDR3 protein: CASSSPGPRGGYTF

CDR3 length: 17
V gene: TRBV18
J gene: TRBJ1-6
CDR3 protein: CASSKTDGVRGGSPLHF

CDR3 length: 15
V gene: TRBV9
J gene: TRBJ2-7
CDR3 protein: CASSADPSGMREQYF

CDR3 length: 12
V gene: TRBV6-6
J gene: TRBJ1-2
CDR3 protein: CASSPRDSGYTF

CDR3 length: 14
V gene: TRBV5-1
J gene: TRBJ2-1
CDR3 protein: CASSIGQENNEQFF